The 27 T cell receptor beta chains below come from one sample, sequenced in a study of T cell clonotyping in hematopoietic cell transplantation. Clones were read by immunoSEQ multiplex PCR, and TCRdb kept only the in-frame ones, dropping some. This table has fewer than 15,000 clones, 80% to 95% appearing once. The sequencing here drew on PBMCs, taken 100 days after allogeneic stem cell transplant. The receptors were sampled from a female patient in her fifties who had an allogeneic stem cell transplant from an unrelated donor, so the T cells may come from the graft donor. Some clones in this sample may be carry-over from other donors' samples.

This clone was picked up one time. The rearrangement uses TRBV5-1 and TRBJ2-7, with 9 bases matching TRBD1. CDR1 and CDR2 (germline): SGHRS, YFSETQ. The CDR3 runs 15 residues. Losses at the gene ends were 3 bases for V and 6 bases for J; bases not matched to a gene: 10. The CDR3 region has the DNA TGCGCCAGCAGCTCGAAGGCCGGGACAGGGATCGAGCAGTACTTC. Translated, it gives CASSSKAGTGIEQYF.

V gene TRBV6-5 combines with J gene TRBJ2-1; TRBD2 matches at 12 bases. The ends lost 4 bases at V and 6 bases at J; junction bases unmatched: 4. Germline values: CDR1 MNHEY, CDR2 SVGAGI. This CDR3 is built from 15 residues. CDR3 residues: CASSSRLAGVNEQFF. CDR3 nucleotides: TGTGCCAGCAGTTCCCGACTAGCGGGAGTCAATGAGCAGTTCTTC.

The V call is TRBV18, the J call TRBJ1-4; D not certain. Trimming pared 3 bases from V and 8 bases from J, leaving 13 bases between. Germline V gene lookup returns CDR1 KGHSH and CDR2 LQKENI. The CDR3 runs 14 residues. The CDR3: CASSPGSDREKLFF. In DNA form, the CDR3 reads TGTGCCAGCTCACCCGGGTCAGACCGCGAAAAACTGTTTTTT.

The J gene is TRBJ1-2, the V gene TRBV7-2; D not resolved. Between the trimmed V and J ends, which lost 1 base and 5 bases, there was a span of 8 bases. The germline V gene has CDR1 SGHTA and CDR2 FQGNSA. CDR3 length: 13 residues. The CDR3: CASSLGLIYGYTF. The CDR3 DNA reads TGTGCCAGCAGCTTAGGGTTGATATATGGCTACACCTTC.

The chain is built from TRBV4-2 and TRBJ2-7, with D perhaps given as TRBD1 or TRBD2 (6 bases each). Germline CDR1 and CDR2: LGHNA and YNFKEQ. V was cut by 0 bases and J by 6 bases, with 12 bases left in between. The CDR3 runs to 14 residues. The CDR3 sequence is CASSQDGGGLEQYF. DNA for the CDR3: TGTGCCAGCAGCCAAGATGGAGGGGGGCTCGAGCAGTACTTC.

The V call is TRBV2, the J call TRBJ1-2; D unclear. V lost 4 bases, J lost 4 bases, and 19 bases lay in between. The CDR3 length is 16 residues. Germline V lookup: CDR1 SNHLY, CDR2 FYNNEI. As DNA, the CDR3 is TGTGCCAGCAGTGCGGGAACGGCGACGGCAGGCTATGGCTACACCTTC. Residues: CASSAGTATAGYGYTF.

The chain is built from TRBV7-4 and TRBJ2-1; 8 positions match TRBD1. This CDR3 is 19 amino acids long. Germline V gene data show CDR1 as SGHVT and CDR2 as SQSDAQ. The V segment lost 0 bases and the J segment 0 bases; nucleotides outside the gene matches: 10. CDR3: CASSLASGQGTYSYNEQFF. The CDR3, as DNA: TGTGCCAGCAGCTTAGCAAGTGGACAGGGAACTTACTCCTACAATGAGCAGTTCTTC. Full variable domain (missing parts from reference TRBV7-4 and TRBJ2-1): GAGVSQSPRYKVAKRGRDVALRCDSISGHVTLYWYRQTLGQGSEVLTYSQSDAQRDKSGRPSGRFSAERPERSVSTLKIQRTEQGDSAVYLCASSLASGQGTYSYNEQFFGPGTRLTVL.

V usage is TRBV2 and J usage is TRBJ2-2; either TRBD1 or TRBD2 may supply D (5 bases each). The germline CDR1 and CDR2 sequences are SNHLY and FYNNEI. The CDR3 is 18 residues long. Deletions cut 10 bases from V and 5 bases from J, with 29 bases between. The CDR3: CAIAFPVSPGWGTGELFF. The CDR3 bases are TGTGCCATCGCGTTCCCCGTCAGCCCTGGGTGGGGGACCGGGGAGCTGTTTTTT.

V usage is TRBV25-1 and J usage is TRBJ2-3, with D perhaps TRBD1 (5 bases). The CDR3 length is 13 residues. Germline CDR1 and CDR2: MGHDK and SYGVNS. V lost 6 bases to trimming and J lost 2 bases, with 9 bases between them. CDR3 loop: CASRQVHTDTQYF. Here the CDR3 DNA reads TGTGCCAGCAGACAGGTACACACAGATACGCAGTATTTT.

The CDR3 protein is CASRPLLSSYNSPLHF. In nucleotides, the CDR3 is TGTGCCAGCAGGCCTCTCTTGAGCTCCTATAATTCACCCCTCCACTTT. This chain connects TRBV28 to TRBJ1-6, with unresolved D. The CDR3 is 16 amino acids. Germline lookup yields CDR1 MDHEN and CDR2 SYDVKM. V lost 6 bases and J 0 bases, leaving 12 bases between the germline ends. Complete variable domain (other parts from reference TRBV28 and TRBJ1-6): DVKVTQSSRYLVKRTGEKVFLECVQDMDHENMFWYRQDPGLGLRLIYFSYDVKMKEKGDIPEGYSVSREKKERFSLILESASTNQTSMYLCASRPLLSSYNSPLHFGNGTRLTVT.

This chain uses TRBV12-5 with TRBJ2-5; 12 nucleotides match TRBD2. V trimming: 3 bases; J trimming: 5 bases; junction bases outside the gene matches: 1. Germline assignment: CDR1 LGHNT and CDR2 FRNRAP. The CDR3 extends over 14 amino acids. CDR3 nucleotides: TGTGCTAGTGGTTTAGGGACTAGCGGGGAGACCCAGTACTTC. This sequence encodes CASGLGTSGETQYF.

The chain couples TRBV7-2 to TRBJ2-5; tentatively, D is TRBD2 (5 bases). Germline loops: CDR1 SGHTA, CDR2 FQGNSA. The CDR3 loop spans 15 amino acids. V was cut by 7 bases and J by 4 bases, with 19 bases left in between. The CDR3 is CASTSSPLNAETQYF. For the CDR3, the DNA is TGTGCCAGCACCTCTAGCCCACTGAATGCAGAGACCCAGTACTTC.

The chain recombines TRBV18 with TRBJ1-5; 7 bases are shared with TRBD1. The CDR3 loop spans 15 amino acids. Trimming took 5 bases from V and 5 from J; bases not matched to a gene: 9. Germline lookup yields CDR1 KGHSH and CDR2 LQKENI. The CDR3 region is CASSVLTGTDQPQHF. CDR3 coding DNA: TGTGCCAGCTCAGTTTTGACCGGGACAGATCAGCCCCAGCATTTT.

Only one count was recorded for this clone. The chain links TRBV6-6 to TRBJ2-7; no clear D gene. Germline V gene sequence: CDR1 MNHNY, CDR2 SVGAGI (reference sequence). The CDR3 runs to 12 residues. Trimming removed 5 bases at V and 1 base at J, with 6 bases between. The CDR3 DNA is TGTGCCAGCAGTCTACCGTCCTACGAGCAGTACTTC. Translating gives CASSLPSYEQYF.

This chain connects TRBV11-2 to TRBJ1-1, with D uncertain. The CDR3 totals 15 residues. Germline loops: CDR1 SGHAT, CDR2 FQNNGV. With 1 base removed from V and 1 base from J, the gap between germline ends came to 10 bases. The CDR3 loop reads CASSLVESSNTEAFF. The CDR3 DNA is TGTGCCAGCAGCTTAGTCGAAAGCTCGAACACTGAAGCTTTCTTT.

V and J are TRBV13 and TRBJ2-3; 10 positions agree with TRBD2. The CDR3 spans 14 residues. V lost 5 bases to trimming and J lost 10 bases; unmatched junction nucleotides: 9. Per the germline V gene, CDR1 is PRHDT and CDR2 is FYEKMQ (reference sequence). The CDR3: CASSPQRGGLPQYF. The CDR3 DNA sequence: TGTGCCAGCAGCCCACAGCGGGGGGGCCTCCCGCAGTATTTT.

The rearrangement joins TRBV7-9 to TRBJ2-1; a weak D match, TRBD2 (6 bases). The V gene lost 0 bases and the J gene lost 3 bases, with 15 bases spanning the gap. The CDR3 consists of 17 residues. Germline V gives CDR1 SEHNR, CDR2 FQNEAQ (reference sequence). CDR3: CASSLARASDLYNEQFF. The DNA for the CDR3 is TGTGCCAGCAGCTTAGCACGAGCTAGCGATCTCTACAATGAGCAGTTCTTC.

The chain joins TRBV6-5 to TRBJ2-2, with D unresolved. V was cut by 2 bases and J by 4 bases, with 5 bases left in between. CDR1 is MNHEY, CDR2 SVGAGI, per germline. This CDR3 is 13 amino acids long. The CDR3: CASSYEGTGELFF. The CDR3 nucleotides read TGTGCCAGCAGTTACGAAGGCACCGGGGAGCTGTTTTTT.

The J gene is TRBJ2-7, the V gene TRBV7-9; the D call may be TRBD1 or TRBD2 (6 bases each). The germline gives CDR1 SEHNR, CDR2 FQNEAQ (reference sequence). The CDR3 extends over 13 amino acids. Trimming took 5 bases from V and 2 from J, leaving 10 bases between them. CDR3 sequence: CASSPRGPYEQYF. CDR3 DNA sequence: TGTGCCAGCAGCCCTCGGGGGCCCTACGAGCAGTACTTC.

The rearrangement uses TRBV4-1 and TRBJ2-1; the D gene is possibly TRBD2 (7 bases). Germline assignment: CDR1 MGHRA and CDR2 YSYEKL. The CDR3 covers 20 residues. Trimming took off 2 bases at V and 0 bases at J, with 23 bases between the two ends. The CDR3 DNA follows: TGCGCCAGCAGCCAATTCCCCTTACGGGGGGCCGGGAACTCCTACAATGAGCAGTTCTTC. It yields the protein CASSQFPLRGAGNSYNEQFF.

This chain joins TRBV4-2 and TRBJ1-2; D is uncertain. V lost 4 bases and J lost 4, with 16 bases in between. The CDR3 is 15 residues long. Germline V gives CDR1 LGHNA, CDR2 YNFKEQ. DNA of the CDR3: TGTGCCAGCAGCCCCCAACTGCTCTCGGGCTATGGCTACACCTTC. Protein product: CASSPQLLSGYGYTF.

V usage is TRBV13 and J usage is TRBJ2-2; the match to TRBD2 covers 7 bases. Trimming took 4 bases from V and 10 from J; bases not matched to a gene: 15. This CDR3 has 16 amino acids. Germline V gene lookup returns CDR1 PRHDT and CDR2 FYEKMQ (reference sequence). The CDR3 loop reads CASSSPTLALPPELFF. The CDR3 DNA follows: TGTGCCAGCAGCTCACCCACACTAGCGCTTCCCCCGGAGCTGTTTTTT.

This clone has a single count. The chain joins TRBV5-1 to TRBJ1-2, with 7 bases matching TRBD1. The CDR3 sequence is 15 residues long. The V segment lost 3 bases and the J segment 10 bases; nucleotides outside the gene matches: 15. Germline V gene lookup returns CDR1 SGHRS and CDR2 YFSETQ. CDR3 region: CASSSTGLTIHTYTF. The CDR3 bases are TGCGCCAGCAGCTCGACAGGGCTTACCATTCATACCTACACCTTC.

The chain employs TRBV5-1 and TRBJ1-5, with TRBD1 as a possible D gene (6 bases). The CDR3 has 15 residues. CDR1 and CDR2 from the germline V gene are SGHRS and YFSETQ. V gave up 1 base and J gave up 6 bases, with 14 bases separating them. The CDR3 here is CASSLSGHISQPQHF. The CDR3 nucleotides read TGCGCCAGCAGCTTGTCGGGACACATCAGTCAGCCCCAGCATTTT.

The J gene is TRBJ2-1, the V gene TRBV2, with TRBD1 matching 11 bases. V trimming: 2 bases; J trimming: 4 bases; junction bases outside the gene matches: 10. Germline values: CDR1 SNHLY, CDR2 FYNNEI. This CDR3 comprises 18 residues. The CDR3 sequence is CASSEKGQGVVGYNEQFF. CDR3 sequence (DNA): TGTGCCAGCAGTGAAAAGGGACAGGGGGTGGTAGGGTACAATGAGCAGTTCTTC.

The V and J genes are TRBV6-5 and TRBJ2-7, with a weak D call TRBD1 (7 bases). Trimming left V 2 bases short and J 1 base short, with 12 bases between. The CDR3 consists of 15 residues. CDR1 is MNHEY, CDR2 SVGAGI, per germline. CDR3 region: CASSYEAGGSYEQYF. CDR3 nucleotide sequence: TGTGCCAGCAGTTACGAGGCAGGGGGGTCCTACGAGCAGTACTTC.

This chain connects TRBV6-6 to TRBJ2-1, with 8 bases lining up with TRBD2. The germline V gene has CDR1 MNHNY and CDR2 SVGAGI (reference sequence). V shed 7 bases, J shed 4 bases, and the junction held 12 bases outside the gene matches. The CDR3 runs 16 residues. CDR3 loop: CASTKREREFYNEQFF. CDR3 DNA: TGTGCCAGCACCAAACGGGAGCGGGAGTTTTACAATGAGCAGTTCTTC.